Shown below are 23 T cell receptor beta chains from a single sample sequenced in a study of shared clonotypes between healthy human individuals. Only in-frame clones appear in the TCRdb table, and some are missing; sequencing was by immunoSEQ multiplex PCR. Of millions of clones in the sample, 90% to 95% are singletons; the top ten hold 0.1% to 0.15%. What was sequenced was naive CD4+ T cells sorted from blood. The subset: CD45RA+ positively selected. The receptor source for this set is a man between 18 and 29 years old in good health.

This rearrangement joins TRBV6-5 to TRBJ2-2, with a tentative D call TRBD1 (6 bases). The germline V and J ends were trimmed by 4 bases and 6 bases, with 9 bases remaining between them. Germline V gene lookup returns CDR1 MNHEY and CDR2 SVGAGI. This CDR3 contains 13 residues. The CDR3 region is CASSSQGSGELFF. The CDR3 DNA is TGTGCCAGCAGTTCTCAGGGGTCCGGGGAGCTGTTTTTT.

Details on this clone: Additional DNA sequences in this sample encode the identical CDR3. The CDR3 here is CASSLDRVNTEAFF. The DNA of the CDR3 is TGTGCCAGCAGCTTAGACCGGGTGAACACTGAAGCTTTCTTT. This chain uses TRBV27 with TRBJ1-1; D gene uncertain. V lost 6 bases and J 0 bases, leaving 11 bases between the germline ends. Germline CDR1 reads MNHEY; CDR2 reads SMNVEV (reference sequence). The CDR3 loop spans 14 amino acids.

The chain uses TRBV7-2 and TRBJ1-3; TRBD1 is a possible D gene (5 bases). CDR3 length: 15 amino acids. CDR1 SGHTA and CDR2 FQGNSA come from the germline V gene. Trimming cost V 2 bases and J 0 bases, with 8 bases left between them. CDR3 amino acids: CASSLLQASGNTIYF. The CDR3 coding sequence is TGTGCCAGCAGCTTACTACAGGCCTCTGGAAACACCATATATTTT.

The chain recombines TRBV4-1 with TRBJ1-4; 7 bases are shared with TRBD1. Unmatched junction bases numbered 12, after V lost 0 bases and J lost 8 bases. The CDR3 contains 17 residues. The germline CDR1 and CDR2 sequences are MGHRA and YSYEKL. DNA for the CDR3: TGCGCCAGCAGCCAAGATCCGGGAGGGGGCTCTGACGAAAAACTGTTTTTT. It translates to CASSQDPGGGSDEKLFF.

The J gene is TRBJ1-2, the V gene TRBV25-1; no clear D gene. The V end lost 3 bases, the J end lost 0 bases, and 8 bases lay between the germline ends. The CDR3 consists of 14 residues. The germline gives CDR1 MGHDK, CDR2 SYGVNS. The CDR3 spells CASSDGPANYGYTF. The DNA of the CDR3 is TGTGCCAGCAGTGATGGGCCAGCTAACTATGGCTACACCTTC.

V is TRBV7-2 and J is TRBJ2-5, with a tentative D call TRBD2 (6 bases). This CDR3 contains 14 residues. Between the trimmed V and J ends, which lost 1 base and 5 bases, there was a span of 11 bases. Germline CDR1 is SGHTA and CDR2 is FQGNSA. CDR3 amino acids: CASSLVWGGETQYF. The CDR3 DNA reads TGTGCCAGCAGCTTAGTGTGGGGAGGTGAGACCCAGTACTTC.

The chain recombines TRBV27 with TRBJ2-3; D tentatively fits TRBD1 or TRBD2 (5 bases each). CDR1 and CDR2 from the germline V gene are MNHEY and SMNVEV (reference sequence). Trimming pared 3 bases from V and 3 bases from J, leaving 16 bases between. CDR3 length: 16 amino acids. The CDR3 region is CASSFDRGLKTDTQYF. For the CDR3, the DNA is TGTGCCAGCAGTTTCGACCGGGGCCTTAAAACAGATACGCAGTATTTT.

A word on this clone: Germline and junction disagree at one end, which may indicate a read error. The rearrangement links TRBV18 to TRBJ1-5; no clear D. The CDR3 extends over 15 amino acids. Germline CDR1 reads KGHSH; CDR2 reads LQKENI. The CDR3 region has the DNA TGTGCCAGCTCACCCATGATTATTGGGGATCACCCCCAGCATTTT. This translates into CASSPMIIGDHPQHF. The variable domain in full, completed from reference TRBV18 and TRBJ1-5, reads NAGVMQNPRHLVRRRGQEARLRCSPMKGHSHVYWYRQLPEEGLKFMVYLQKENIIDESGMPKERFSAEFPKEGPSILRIQQVVRGDSAAYFCASSPMIIGDHPQHFGDGTRLSIL.

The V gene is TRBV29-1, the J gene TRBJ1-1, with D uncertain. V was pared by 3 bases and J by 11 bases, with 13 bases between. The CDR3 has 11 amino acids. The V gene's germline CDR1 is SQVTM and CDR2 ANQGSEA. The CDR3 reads CSVEAYLEAFF. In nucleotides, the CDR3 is TGCAGCGTTGAGGCGTACCTAGAGGCTTTCTTT.

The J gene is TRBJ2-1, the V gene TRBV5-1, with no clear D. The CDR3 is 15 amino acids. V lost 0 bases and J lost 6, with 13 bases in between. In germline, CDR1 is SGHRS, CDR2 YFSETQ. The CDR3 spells CASSLGSTGFNEQFF. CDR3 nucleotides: TGCGCCAGCAGCTTGGGCTCCACCGGCTTCAATGAGCAGTTCTTC. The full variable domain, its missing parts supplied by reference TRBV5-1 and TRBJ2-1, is KAGVTQTPRYLIKTRGQQVTLSCSPISGHRSVSWYQQTPGQGLQFLFEYFSETQRNKGNFPGRFSGRQFSNSRSEMNVSTLELGDSALYLCASSLGSTGFNEQFFGPGTRLTVL.

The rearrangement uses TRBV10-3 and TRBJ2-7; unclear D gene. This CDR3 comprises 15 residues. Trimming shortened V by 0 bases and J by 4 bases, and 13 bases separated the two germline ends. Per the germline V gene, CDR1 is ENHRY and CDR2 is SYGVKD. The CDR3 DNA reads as TGTGCCATCAGTGAGTCCCAAGGCCCTTATTACGAGCAGTACTTC. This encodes CAISESQGPYYEQYF.

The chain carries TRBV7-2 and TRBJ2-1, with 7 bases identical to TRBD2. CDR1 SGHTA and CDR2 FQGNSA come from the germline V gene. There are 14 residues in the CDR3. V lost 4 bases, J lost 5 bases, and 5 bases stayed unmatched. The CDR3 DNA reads TGTGCCAGCAGCTGGTCCGGGACTAACAATGAGCAGTTCTTC. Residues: CASSWSGTNNEQFF. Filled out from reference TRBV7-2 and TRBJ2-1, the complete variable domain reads GAGVSQSPSNKVTEKGKDVELRCDPISGHTALYWYRQSLGQGLEFLIYFQGNSAPDKSGLPSDRFSAERTGGSVSTLTIQRTQQEDSAVYLCASSWSGTNNEQFFGPGTRLTVL.

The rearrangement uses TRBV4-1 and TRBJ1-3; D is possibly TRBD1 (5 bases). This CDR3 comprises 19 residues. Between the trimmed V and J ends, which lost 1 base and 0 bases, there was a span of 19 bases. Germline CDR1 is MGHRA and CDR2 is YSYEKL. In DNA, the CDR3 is TGCGCCAGCAGCCAAGGGGCCGAGGGAGGGACGCTCTCTGGAAACACCATATATTTT. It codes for CASSQGAEGGTLSGNTIYF.

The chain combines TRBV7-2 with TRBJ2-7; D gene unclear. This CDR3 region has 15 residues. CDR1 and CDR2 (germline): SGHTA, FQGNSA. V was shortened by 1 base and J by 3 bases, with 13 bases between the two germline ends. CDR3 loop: CASSLDRTEIYEQYF. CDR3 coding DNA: TGTGCCAGCAGCTTAGACCGAACAGAGATCTACGAGCAGTACTTC.

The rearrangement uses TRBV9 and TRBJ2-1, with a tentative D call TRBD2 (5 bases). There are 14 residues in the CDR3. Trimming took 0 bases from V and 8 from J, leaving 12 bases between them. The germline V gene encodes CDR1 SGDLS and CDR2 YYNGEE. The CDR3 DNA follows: TGTGCCAGCAGCGTAGTCCCTAGCTTGGATGAGCAGTTCTTC. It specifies CASSVVPSLDEQFF.

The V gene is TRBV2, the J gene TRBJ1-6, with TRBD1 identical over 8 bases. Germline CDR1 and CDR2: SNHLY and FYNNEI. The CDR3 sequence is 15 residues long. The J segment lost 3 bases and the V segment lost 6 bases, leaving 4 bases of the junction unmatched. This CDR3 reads CASREQGVYNSPLHF. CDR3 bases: TGTGCCAGCAGGGAACAGGGGGTCTATAATTCACCCCTCCACTTT.

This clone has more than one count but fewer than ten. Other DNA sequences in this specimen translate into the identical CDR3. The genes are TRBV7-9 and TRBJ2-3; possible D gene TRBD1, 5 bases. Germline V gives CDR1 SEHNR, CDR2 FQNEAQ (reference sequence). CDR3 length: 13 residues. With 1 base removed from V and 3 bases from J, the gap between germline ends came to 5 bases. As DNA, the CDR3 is TGTGCCAGCAGCTTAGGGACAACAGATACGCAGTATTTT. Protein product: CASSLGTTDTQYF.

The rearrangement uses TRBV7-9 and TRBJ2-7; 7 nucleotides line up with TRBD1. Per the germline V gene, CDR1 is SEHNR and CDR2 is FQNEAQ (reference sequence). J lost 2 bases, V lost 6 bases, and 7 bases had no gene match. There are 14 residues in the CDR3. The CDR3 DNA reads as TGTGCCAGCAGTAGATCAGGGGGAACCTACGAGCAGTACTTC. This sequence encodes CASSRSGGTYEQYF.

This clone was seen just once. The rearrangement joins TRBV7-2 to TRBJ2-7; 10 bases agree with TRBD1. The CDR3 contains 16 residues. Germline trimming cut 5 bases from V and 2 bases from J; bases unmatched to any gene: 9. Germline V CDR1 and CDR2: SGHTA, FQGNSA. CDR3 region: CASSPGAGQGPYEQYF. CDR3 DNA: TGTGCCAGCAGCCCAGGGGCGGGACAGGGGCCCTACGAGCAGTACTTC.

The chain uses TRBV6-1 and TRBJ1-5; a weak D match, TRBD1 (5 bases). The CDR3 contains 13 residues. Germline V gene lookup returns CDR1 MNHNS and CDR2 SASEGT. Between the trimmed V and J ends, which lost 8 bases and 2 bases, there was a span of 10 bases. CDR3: CASALGGNQPQHF. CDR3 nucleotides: TGTGCCAGCGCCTTGGGGGGCAATCAGCCCCAGCATTTT.

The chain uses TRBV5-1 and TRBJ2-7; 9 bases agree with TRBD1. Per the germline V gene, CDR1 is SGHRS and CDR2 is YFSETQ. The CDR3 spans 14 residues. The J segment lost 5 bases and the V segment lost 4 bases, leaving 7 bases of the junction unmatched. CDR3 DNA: TGCGCCAGCAGCCAGACAGGGGGGATTGACGAGCAGTACTTC. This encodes CASSQTGGIDEQYF.

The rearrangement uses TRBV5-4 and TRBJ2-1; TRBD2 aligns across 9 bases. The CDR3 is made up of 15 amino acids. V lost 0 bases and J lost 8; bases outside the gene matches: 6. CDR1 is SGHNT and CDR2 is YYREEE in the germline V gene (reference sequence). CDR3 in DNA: TGTGCCAGCAGCTTGGGGCTAGCGGGACTGGATGAGCAGTTCTTC. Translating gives CASSLGLAGLDEQFF.

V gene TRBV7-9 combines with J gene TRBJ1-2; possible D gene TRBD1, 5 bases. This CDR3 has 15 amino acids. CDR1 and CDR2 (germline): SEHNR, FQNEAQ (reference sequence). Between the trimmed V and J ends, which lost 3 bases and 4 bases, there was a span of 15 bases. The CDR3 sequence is CASSFRGQGTYGYTF. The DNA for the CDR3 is TGTGCCAGCAGCTTCAGAGGGCAGGGTACCTATGGCTACACCTTC. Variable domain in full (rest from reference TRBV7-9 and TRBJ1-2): DTGVSQNPRHKITKRGQNVTFRCDPISEHNRLYWYRQTLGQGPEFLTYFQNEAQLEKSRLLSDRFSAERPKGSFSTLEIQRTEQGDSAMYLCASSFRGQGTYGYTFGSGTRLTVV.